The 23 T cell receptor beta chains presented below share a single source sample, sequenced in a study of cytomegalovirus exposure and HLA in healthy donors. In the PCR, 60 Vbeta and 13 Jbeta primers were used. Here immunoSEQ multiplex PCR was the method, and the copy in TCRdb shows in-frame clones only, minus some. This table holds some 150,000 clones, roughly 80% found once. Sequencing was carried out using PBMCs. The receptors stem from a woman in her 30s in good health and CMV-seropositive.

This clone appeared a few times. One end of the junction fails to match germline, which may point to a read error. The chain recombines TRBV28 with TRBJ1-2; 10 bases agree with TRBD1. The CDR3 is 13 residues long. Germline CDR1 reads MDHEN; CDR2 reads SYDVKM. The CDR3 spells CASSFPGTGAVFF. Here the CDR3 DNA reads TGTGCCAGCAGTTTTCCCGGGACAGGGGCTGTTTTCTTC.

This sequence joins TRBV25-1 and TRBJ1-3; 7 nucleotides line up with TRBD1. The CDR3 runs to 16 residues. Germline assignment: CDR1 MGHDK and CDR2 SYGVNS. The junction had 9 bases not matched to a gene; V was cut back by 4 bases and J by 3 bases. CDR3: CASSAPTGPLGNTIYF. In nucleotides, the CDR3 is TGTGCCAGCAGTGCACCGACAGGGCCTCTTGGAAACACCATATATTTT. Filled out from reference TRBV25-1 and TRBJ1-3, the complete variable domain reads EADIYQTPRYLVIGTGKKITLECSQTMGHDKMYWYQQDPGMELHLIHYSYGVNSTEKGDLSSESTVSRIRTEHFPLTLESARPSHTSQYLCASSAPTGPLGNTIYFGEGSWLTVV.

This clone was found a few times. V is TRBV10-3 and J is TRBJ2-7; D is ambiguous. CDR1 ENHRY and CDR2 SYGVKD come from the germline V gene. This CDR3 is built from 14 residues. V was shortened by 7 bases and J by 9 bases, with 22 bases between the two germline ends. CDR3 residues: CAITDPHPGSGQYF. In DNA, the CDR3 is TGTGCCATCACCGACCCGCACCCCGGCTCGGGGCAGTACTTC.

This clone was observed a single time. The genes are TRBV6-5 and TRBJ1-1; weak D call: TRBD1 (6 bases). The V gene lost 2 bases and the J gene lost 1 base, with 8 bases spanning the gap. Germline CDR1 reads MNHEY; CDR2 reads SVGAGI. The CDR3 runs 14 residues. CDR3 amino acids: CASSYGGTNTEAFF. DNA of the CDR3: TGTGCCAGCAGTTACGGGGGCACGAACACTGAAGCTTTCTTT.

V gene TRBV5-1 combines with J gene TRBJ1-2; D is ambiguous. Looked up from germline, CDR1 is SGHRS and CDR2 is YFSETQ. The CDR3 is 13 amino acids. V lost 2 bases, J lost 8 bases, and 13 bases lay in between. CDR3: CASSFSELSGYTF. The CDR3 region has the DNA TGCGCCAGCAGCTTCTCCGAACTAAGCGGCTACACCTTC.

The J gene is TRBJ2-1, the V gene TRBV11-2; maybe TRBD2 (7 bases). Trimming stripped 4 bases from V and 0 bases from J, with 13 bases between. CDR1 SGHAT and CDR2 FQNNGV come from the germline V gene. This CDR3 has 16 residues. CDR3 amino acids: CASSSKGGVSYNEQFF. The CDR3 DNA follows: TGTGCCAGCAGCTCGAAGGGGGGGGTCTCCTACAATGAGCAGTTCTTC.

The J gene is TRBJ1-5, the V gene TRBV19; D may be TRBD1 (6 bases). The V gene lost 6 bases and the J gene lost 1 base, with 13 bases spanning the gap. The CDR3 runs 15 residues. Germline V gives CDR1 LNHDA, CDR2 SQIVND (reference sequence). In DNA, the CDR3 is TGTGCCAGTAGGTGGACAGATGAAAGCAATCAGCCCCAGCATTTT. The encoded protein is CASRWTDESNQPQHF.

This chain links TRBV29-1 with TRBJ2-3, with a weak D call TRBD1 (5 bases). V lost 8 bases, J lost 4 bases, and 10 bases lay in between. Germline V lookup: CDR1 SQVTM, CDR2 ANQGSEA. The CDR3 totals 11 residues. The CDR3 spells CSSEGADTQYF. The CDR3 DNA reads TGCAGCTCCGAAGGGGCAGATACGCAGTATTTT.

This clone has a single count. The chain joins TRBV9 to TRBJ2-2, with 13 nucleotides matching TRBD2. CDR1 SGDLS and CDR2 YYNGEE come from the germline V gene. V shed 3 bases, J shed 6 bases, and the junction held 11 bases outside the gene matches. The CDR3 has 18 residues. The CDR3 sequence is CASSAWPGLAGVSGELFF. The DNA for the CDR3 is TGTGCCAGCAGCGCGTGGCCCGGACTAGCGGGGGTATCCGGGGAGCTGTTTTTT.

The chain employs TRBV5-1 and TRBJ1-1, with a possible D match to TRBD1 (6 bases). This CDR3 region has 15 residues. V lost 5 bases to trimming and J lost 4 bases, with 18 bases between them. Germline V CDR1 and CDR2: SGHRS, YFSETQ. CDR3 amino acids: CASRDVVRGTTEAFF. In nucleotides, the CDR3 is TGCGCCAGCAGGGATGTGGTAAGGGGGACCACTGAAGCTTTCTTT.

Details on this clone: Its ends do not fully match the called genes, so a read error is possible. This chain links TRBV27 with TRBJ2-7, with D perhaps matching TRBD1 (5 bases). The CDR3 has 16 residues. The germline V gene encodes CDR1 MNHEY and CDR2 SMNVEV (reference sequence). CDR3: CASSPSRGENSYGQYF. The CDR3 coding sequence is TGTGCCAGCAGTCCCTCTAGGGGCGAAAACTCCTACGGGCAGTACTTC.

The chain employs TRBV27 and TRBJ1-5; a weak D match, TRBD1 (6 bases). The length of the CDR3 is 15 residues. The V gene lost 3 bases and the J gene lost 4 bases, with 13 bases spanning the gap. Per the germline V gene, CDR1 is MNHEY and CDR2 is SMNVEV (reference sequence). The chain's CDR3 is CASSLVGRGNQPQHF. The CDR3 nucleotides are TGTGCCAGCAGTTTGGTGGGAAGGGGGAATCAGCCCCAGCATTTT.

This sequence joins TRBV7-9 and TRBJ2-5; 11 positions agree with TRBD2. CDR1 is SEHNR, CDR2 FQNEAQ, per germline (reference sequence). The V and J ends lost 4 bases and 0 bases, in that order; junction bases with no gene match: 4. This CDR3 spans 16 amino acids. CDR3 loop: CASSSLAGAYQETQYF. The CDR3 coding sequence is TGTGCCAGCAGCTCACTAGCGGGGGCATACCAAGAGACCCAGTACTTC.

V is TRBV5-6 and J is TRBJ2-5; D is perhaps TRBD1 (6 bases). V gave up 3 bases and J gave up 5 bases, with 20 bases separating them. The CDR3 has 16 amino acids. Germline V gene lookup returns CDR1 SGHDT and CDR2 YYEEEE. This CDR3 reads CASSSVLTGRGETQYF. CDR3 DNA sequence: TGTGCCAGCAGCTCCGTACTAACAGGGCGAGGGGAGACCCAGTACTTC.

The chain recombines TRBV6-1 with TRBJ1-2, with D possibly being TRBD1 (6 bases). Trimming cost V 7 bases and J 4 bases, with 13 bases left between them. The germline CDR1 and CDR2 sequences are MNHNS and SASEGT. The CDR3 runs 13 residues. Here the CDR3 reads CASTFNRAYGYTF. The CDR3 region has the DNA TGTGCCAGCACCTTTAACAGGGCCTATGGCTACACCTTC.

V and J are TRBV6-5 and TRBJ1-2; D is unresolved. Germline CDR1 reads MNHEY; CDR2 reads SVGAGI. The CDR3 sequence is 14 residues long. Trimming pared 5 bases from V and 4 bases from J, leaving 14 bases between. The CDR3 sequence: CASSRGRIVYGYTF. In nucleotides, the CDR3 is TGTGCCAGCAGTCGAGGGCGGATCGTCTATGGCTACACCTTC.

This chain links TRBV27 with TRBJ2-3; TRBD1 aligns across 9 bases. CDR1 and CDR2 from the germline V gene are MNHEY and SMNVEV (reference sequence). The ends lost 4 bases at V and 3 bases at J; junction bases unmatched: 5. The CDR3 runs 15 residues. The CDR3 is CASSSLGTGTDTQYF. The CDR3 nucleotides are TGTGCCAGCAGTTCTCTAGGGACAGGGACAGATACGCAGTATTTT.

The chain joins TRBV5-1 to TRBJ2-1, with 10 bases that match TRBD2. The CDR3 is 16 amino acids. The trim removed 1 base at V and 3 bases at J, leaving 4 bases unmatched. From germline, CDR1 is SGHRS and CDR2 YFSETQ. The CDR3 here is CASSLIQRGGYNEQFF. Here the CDR3 DNA reads TGCGCCAGCAGCTTGATTCAGCGGGGGGGCTACAATGAGCAGTTCTTC. Supplemented by reference TRBV5-1 and TRBJ2-1, the full variable domain reads KAGVTQTPRYLIKTRGQQVTLSCSPISGHRSVSWYQQTPGQGLQFLFEYFSETQRNKGNFPGRFSGRQFSNSRSEMNVSTLELGDSALYLCASSLIQRGGYNEQFFGPGTRLTVL.

The V call is TRBV12-5, the J call TRBJ2-3; 8 bases are shared with TRBD1. Trimming removed 6 bases from V and 4 bases from J; junction bases left unmatched: 9. The germline V gene has CDR1 LGHNT and CDR2 FRNRAP. This CDR3 is 15 amino acids long. CDR3 residues: CASGRDRGNADTQYF. The CDR3 nucleotides are TGTGCTAGTGGGCGTGACAGGGGAAACGCAGATACGCAGTATTTT.

This clone was seen only a few times. The chain recombines TRBV9 with TRBJ2-1; 7 nucleotides line up with TRBD1. Germline trimming cut 2 bases from V and 5 bases from J; bases unmatched to any gene: 7. This CDR3 comprises 15 residues. Germline values: CDR1 SGDLS, CDR2 YYNGEE. The CDR3, as DNA: TGTGCCAGCAGCGTTACAAATGACAGGGACAATGAGCAGTTCTTC. Its translation: CASSVTNDRDNEQFF.

The chain is built from TRBV5-1 and TRBJ2-7, with D tentatively TRBD1 (5 bases). The ends were cut back, 6 bases at V and 3 bases at J, with 16 bases in the middle. The CDR3 runs 14 residues. Germline V CDR1 and CDR2: SGHRS, YFSETQ. The CDR3 DNA follows: TGCGCCAGCAAGACCGAAATACAGGACTACGAGCAGTACTTC. This gives the protein CASKTEIQDYEQYF.

The chain joins TRBV5-4 to TRBJ1-2; weak D call: TRBD1 (6 bases). The CDR3 runs to 14 residues. Germline assignment: CDR1 SGHNT and CDR2 YYREEE (reference sequence). V lost 0 bases and J 8 bases, leaving 14 bases between the germline ends. The CDR3: CASSLESGVAGYTF. The CDR3 nucleotides read TGTGCCAGCAGCTTGGAATCAGGGGTTGCCGGCTACACCTTC.

This chain connects TRBV23-1 to TRBJ1-4, with a weak D call TRBD1 (6 bases). TRBV23-1 is an ORF, with its function uncertain. V lost 0 bases and J lost 11, with 25 bases in between. This CDR3 region has 18 residues. CDR3: CASSQSPPGHPHEGKLFF. The CDR3, as DNA: TGCGCCAGCAGTCAATCGCCCCCGGGACACCCACACGAGGGGAAACTGTTTTTT.